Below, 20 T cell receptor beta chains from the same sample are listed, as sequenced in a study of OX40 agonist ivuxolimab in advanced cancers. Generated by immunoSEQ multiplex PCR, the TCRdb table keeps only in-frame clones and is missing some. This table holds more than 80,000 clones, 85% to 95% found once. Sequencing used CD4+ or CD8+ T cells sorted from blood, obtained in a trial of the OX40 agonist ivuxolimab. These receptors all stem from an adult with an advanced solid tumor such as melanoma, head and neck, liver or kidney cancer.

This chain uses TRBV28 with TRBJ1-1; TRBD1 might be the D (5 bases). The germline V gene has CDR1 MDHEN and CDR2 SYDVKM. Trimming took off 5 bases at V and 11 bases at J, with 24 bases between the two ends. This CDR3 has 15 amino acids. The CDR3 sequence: CASSPGLGTTFTAFF. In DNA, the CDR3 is TGTGCCAGCAGTCCTGGTCTCGGGACGACCTTTACGGCTTTCTTT.

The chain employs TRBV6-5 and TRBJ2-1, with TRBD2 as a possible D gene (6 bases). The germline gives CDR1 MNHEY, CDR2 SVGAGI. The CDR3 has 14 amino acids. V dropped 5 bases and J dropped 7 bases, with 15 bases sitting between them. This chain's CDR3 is CASSRALGGNEQFF. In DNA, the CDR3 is TGTGCCAGCAGTAGAGCTCTGGGGGGAAATGAGCAGTTCTTC.

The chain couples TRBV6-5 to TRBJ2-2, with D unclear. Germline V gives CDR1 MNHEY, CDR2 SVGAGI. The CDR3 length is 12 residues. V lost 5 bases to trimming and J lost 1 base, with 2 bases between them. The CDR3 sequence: CASSQNTGELFF. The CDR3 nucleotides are TGTGCCAGCAGTCAGAACACCGGGGAGCTGTTTTTT.

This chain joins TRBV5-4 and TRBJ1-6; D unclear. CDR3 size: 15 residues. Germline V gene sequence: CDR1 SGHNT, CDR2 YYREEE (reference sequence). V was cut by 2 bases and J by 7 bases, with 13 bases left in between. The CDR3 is CASSFGGNSNSPLHF. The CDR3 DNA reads TGTGCCAGCAGCTTCGGAGGGAACTCGAATTCACCCCTCCACTTT.

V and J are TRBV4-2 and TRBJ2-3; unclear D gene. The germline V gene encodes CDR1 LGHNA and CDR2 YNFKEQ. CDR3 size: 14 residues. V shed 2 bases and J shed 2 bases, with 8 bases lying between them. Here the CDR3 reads CASSQSLNTDTQYF. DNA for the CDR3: TGTGCCAGCAGCCAATCCCTAAACACAGATACGCAGTATTTT.

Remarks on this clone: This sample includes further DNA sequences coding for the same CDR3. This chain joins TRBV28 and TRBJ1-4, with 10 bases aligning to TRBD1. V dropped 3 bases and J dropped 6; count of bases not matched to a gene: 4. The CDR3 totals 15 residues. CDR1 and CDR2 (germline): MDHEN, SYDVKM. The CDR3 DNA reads TGTGCCAGCAGTTTGACAGGGGGCATATATGAAAAACTGTTTTTT. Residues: CASSLTGGIYEKLFF. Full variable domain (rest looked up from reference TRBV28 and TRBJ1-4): DVKVTQSSRYLVKRTGEKVFLECVQDMDHENMFWYRQDPGLGLRLIYFSYDVKMKEKGDIPEGYSVSREKKERFSLILESASTNQTSMYLCASSLTGGIYEKLFFGSGTQLSVL.

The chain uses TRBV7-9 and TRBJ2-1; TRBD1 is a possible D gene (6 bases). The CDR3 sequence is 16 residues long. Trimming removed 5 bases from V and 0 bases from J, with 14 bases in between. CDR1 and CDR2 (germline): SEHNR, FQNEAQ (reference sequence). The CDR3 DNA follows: TGTGCCAGCAGCGCTACTGGGACACCCTCCTACAATGAGCAGTTCTTC. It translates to CASSATGTPSYNEQFF.

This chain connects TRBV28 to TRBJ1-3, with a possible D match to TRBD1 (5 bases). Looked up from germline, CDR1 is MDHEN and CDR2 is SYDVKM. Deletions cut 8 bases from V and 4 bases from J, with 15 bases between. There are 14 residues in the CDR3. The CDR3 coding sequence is TGTGCCAGCGTCGTCCGGGGGTCCGGAAACACCATATATTTT. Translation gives CASVVRGSGNTIYF.

The chain's CDR3 is CASCPRVATEAFF. CDR3 DNA sequence: TGTGCCAGCTGTCCCAGGGTGGCCACTGAAGCTTTCTTT. This chain uses TRBV6-6 with TRBJ1-1; tentatively, D is TRBD1 (5 bases). Per the germline V gene, CDR1 is MNHNY and CDR2 is SVGAGI (reference sequence). V lost 8 bases and J 4 bases, leaving 14 bases between the germline ends. The CDR3 contains 13 residues.

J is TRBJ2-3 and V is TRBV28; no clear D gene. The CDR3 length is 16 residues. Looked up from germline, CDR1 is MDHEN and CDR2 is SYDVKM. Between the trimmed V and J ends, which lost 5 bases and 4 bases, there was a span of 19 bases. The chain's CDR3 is CASSPPLGINADTQYF. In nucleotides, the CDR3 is TGTGCCAGCAGTCCCCCTCTGGGGATTAACGCAGATACGCAGTATTTT.

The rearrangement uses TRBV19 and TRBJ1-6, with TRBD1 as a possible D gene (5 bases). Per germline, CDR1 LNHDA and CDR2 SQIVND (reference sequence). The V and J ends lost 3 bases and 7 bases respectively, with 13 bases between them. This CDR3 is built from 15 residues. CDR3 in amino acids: CASSMVRGGNSPLHF. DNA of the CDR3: TGTGCCAGTAGTATGGTACGGGGCGGGAATTCACCCCTCCACTTT.

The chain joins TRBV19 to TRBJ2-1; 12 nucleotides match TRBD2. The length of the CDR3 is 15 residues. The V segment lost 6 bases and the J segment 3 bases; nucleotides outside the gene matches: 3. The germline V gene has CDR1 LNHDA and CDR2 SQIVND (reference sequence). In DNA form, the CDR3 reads TGTGCCAGTAGAGGACTAGCGGGACACTACAATGAGCAGTTCTTC. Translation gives CASRGLAGHYNEQFF.

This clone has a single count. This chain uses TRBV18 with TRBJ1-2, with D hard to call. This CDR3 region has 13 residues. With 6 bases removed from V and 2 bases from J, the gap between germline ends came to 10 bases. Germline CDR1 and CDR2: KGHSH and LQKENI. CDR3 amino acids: CASSEGWNYGYTF. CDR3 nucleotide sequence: TGTGCCAGCTCGGAGGGTTGGAACTATGGCTACACCTTC.

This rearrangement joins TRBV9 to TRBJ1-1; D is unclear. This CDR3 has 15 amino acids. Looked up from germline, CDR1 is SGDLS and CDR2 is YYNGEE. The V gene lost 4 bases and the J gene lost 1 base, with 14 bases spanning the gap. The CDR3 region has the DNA TGTGCCAGCAGCCCCCGGACGGACTCGAACACTGAAGCTTTCTTT. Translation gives CASSPRTDSNTEAFF.

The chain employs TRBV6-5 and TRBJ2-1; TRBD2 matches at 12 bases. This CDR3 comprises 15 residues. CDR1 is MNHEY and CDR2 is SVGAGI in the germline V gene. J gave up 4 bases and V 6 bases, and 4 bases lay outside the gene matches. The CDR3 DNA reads TGTGCCAGCAGACTAGCGGGAGGCCGATACAATGAGCAGTTCTTC. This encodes CASRLAGGRYNEQFF.

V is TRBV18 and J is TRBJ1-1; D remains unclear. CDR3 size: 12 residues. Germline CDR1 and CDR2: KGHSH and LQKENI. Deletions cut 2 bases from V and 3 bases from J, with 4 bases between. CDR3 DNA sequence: TGTGCCAGCTCACCAGCCGACACTGAAGCTTTCTTT. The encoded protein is CASSPADTEAFF.

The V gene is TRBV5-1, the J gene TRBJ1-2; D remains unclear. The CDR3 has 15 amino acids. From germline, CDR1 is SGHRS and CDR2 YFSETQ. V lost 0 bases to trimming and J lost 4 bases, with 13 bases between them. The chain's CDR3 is CASSLEAGSGYGYTF. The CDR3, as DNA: TGCGCCAGCAGCTTGGAAGCAGGTTCCGGCTATGGCTACACCTTC.

The CDR3 nucleotides are TGTGCCACCAGCAGAGGGGGACACACCTCTGGAAACACCATATATTTT. It specifies CATSRGGHTSGNTIYF. The rearrangement links TRBV15 to TRBJ1-3; TRBD1 might be the D (6 bases). Germline V gives CDR1 LNHNV, CDR2 YYDKDF (reference sequence). V was shortened by 1 base and J by 0 bases, with 10 bases between the two germline ends. CDR3 length: 16 amino acids.

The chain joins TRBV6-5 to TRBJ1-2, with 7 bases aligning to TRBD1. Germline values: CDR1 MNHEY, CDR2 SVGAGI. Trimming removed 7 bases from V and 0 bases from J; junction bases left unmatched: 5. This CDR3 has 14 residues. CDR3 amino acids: CASKGAEPNYGYTF. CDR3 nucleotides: TGTGCCAGCAAGGGGGCAGAGCCTAACTATGGCTACACCTTC.

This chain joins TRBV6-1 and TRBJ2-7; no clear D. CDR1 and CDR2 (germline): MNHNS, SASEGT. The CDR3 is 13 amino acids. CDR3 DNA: TGTGCCAGCAGGGAAGTGACCGGCTACGAGCAGTACGTC. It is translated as CASREVTGYEQYV.